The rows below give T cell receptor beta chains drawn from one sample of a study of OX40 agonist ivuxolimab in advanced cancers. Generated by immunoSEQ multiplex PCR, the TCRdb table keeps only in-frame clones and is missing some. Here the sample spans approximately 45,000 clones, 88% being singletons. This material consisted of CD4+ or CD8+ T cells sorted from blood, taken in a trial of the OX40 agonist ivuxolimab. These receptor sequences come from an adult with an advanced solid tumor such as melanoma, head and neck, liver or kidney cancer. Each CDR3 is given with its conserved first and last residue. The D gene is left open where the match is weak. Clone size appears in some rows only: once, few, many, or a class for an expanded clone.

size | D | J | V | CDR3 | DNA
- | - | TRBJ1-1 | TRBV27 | CASSGTVNTEAFF | TGTGCCAGCAGTGGGACGGTGAACACTGAAGCTTTCTTT
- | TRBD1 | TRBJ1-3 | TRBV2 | CASRTGYSGNTIYF | TGTGCCAGCAGGACAGGGTATTCAGGAAACACCATATATTTT
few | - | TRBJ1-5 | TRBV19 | CASRSGNQPQHF | TGTGCCAGTCGGTCAGGTAATCAGCCCCAGCATTTT
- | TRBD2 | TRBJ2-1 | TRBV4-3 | CASSQDFGSGGYNEQFF | TGCGCCAGCAGCCAAGATTTCGGTAGCGGGGGTTACAATGAGCAGTTCTTC
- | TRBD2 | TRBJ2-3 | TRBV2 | CASSVRSSGGPKDTQYF | TGTGCCAGCAGTGTGAGGAGTAGCGGGGGGCCAAAAGATACGCAGTATTTT
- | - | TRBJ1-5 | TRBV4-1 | CASSQVSGDSGNQPQHF | TGCGCCAGCAGCCAAGTATCGGGGGATAGTGGCAATCAGCCCCAGCATTTT
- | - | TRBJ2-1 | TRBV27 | CASSWIGGNYNEQFF | TGTGCCAGCAGTTGGATTGGGGGCAACTACAATGAGCAGTTCTTC
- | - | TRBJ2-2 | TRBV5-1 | CASSLAGTGELFF | TGCGCCAGCAGCTTGGCGGGGACCGGGGAGCTGTTTTTT
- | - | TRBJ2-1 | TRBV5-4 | CASSSNPSSYNEQFF | TGTGCCAGCAGCTCCAACCCATCCTCCTACAATGAGCAGTTCTTC
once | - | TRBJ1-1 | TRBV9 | CASSVVQGTEAFF | TGTGCCAGCAGCGTAGTGCAGGGAACTGAAGCTTTCTTT
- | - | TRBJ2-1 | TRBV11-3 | CASSLDPYNEQFF | TGTGCCAGCAGCTTAGATCCTTACAATGAGCAGTTCTTC
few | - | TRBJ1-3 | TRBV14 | CASSQGISGNTIYF | TGTGCCAGCAGCCAAGGGATCTCTGGAAACACCATATATTTT
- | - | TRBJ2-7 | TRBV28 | CASSPLEDQGEQYF | TGTGCCAGCAGTCCGCTGGAGGACCAGGGGGAGCAGTACTTC
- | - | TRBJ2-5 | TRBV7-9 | CASSLRSYQETQYF | TGTGCCAGCAGCTTAAGGTCGTACCAAGAGACCCAGTACTTC
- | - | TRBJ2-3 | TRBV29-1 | CSVEDFSQGDTQYF | TGCAGCGTTGAAGATTTCTCTCAGGGTGATACGCAGTATTTT
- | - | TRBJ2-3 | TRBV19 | CASSIWAESTDTQYF | TGTGCCAGTAGTATTTGGGCGGAAAGCACAGATACGCAGTATTTT
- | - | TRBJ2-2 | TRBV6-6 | CASSYFRANTGELFF | TGTGCCAGCAGTTACTTTAGGGCGAACACCGGGGAGCTGTTTTTT
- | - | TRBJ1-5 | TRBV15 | CATSSVYSNQPQHF | TGTGCCACCAGCAGTGTGTATAGCAATCAGCCCCAGCATTTT
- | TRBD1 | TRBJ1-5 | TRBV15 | CATSGDRDNQPQHF | TGTGCCACCAGCGGGGACAGGGACAATCAGCCCCAGCATTTT
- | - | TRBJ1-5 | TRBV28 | CASSKALQPQHF | TGTGCCAGCAGCAAGGCCCTACAGCCCCAGCATTTT
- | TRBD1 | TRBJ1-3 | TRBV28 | CASSLWGQGATIYF | TGTGCCAGCAGTTTATGGGGACAGGGGGCTACCATATATTTT
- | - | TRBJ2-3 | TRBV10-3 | CAINARLTDTQYF | TGTGCCATCAATGCTAGACTCACAGATACGCAGTATTTT
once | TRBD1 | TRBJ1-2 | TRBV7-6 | CASSLGQGYGYTF | TGTGCCAGCAGCTTAGGACAGGGCTATGGCTACACCTTC
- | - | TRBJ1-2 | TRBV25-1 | CASSESLGVPYGYTF | TGTGCCAGCAGTGAAAGCTTAGGGGTCCCCTATGGCTACACCTTC
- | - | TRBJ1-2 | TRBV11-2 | CASSTGQIYGYTF | TGTGCCAGCAGTACTGGGCAGATCTATGGCTACACCTTC
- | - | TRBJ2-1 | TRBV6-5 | CASSNSLTLYNEQFF | TGTGCCAGCAGTAACAGCTTGACCCTTTACAATGAGCAGTTCTTC
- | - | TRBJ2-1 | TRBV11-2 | CASSQEEGVGDNEQFF | TGTGCCAGCAGCCAAGAGGAAGGGGTTGGAGACAATGAGCAGTTCTTC
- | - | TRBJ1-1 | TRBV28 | CASSLLGWREAFF | TGTGCCAGCAGTTTACTTGGGTGGAGGGAAGCTTTCTTT
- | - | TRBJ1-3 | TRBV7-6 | CASSLTETGNTIYF | TGTGCCAGCAGCTTGACAGAGACTGGAAACACCATATATTTT
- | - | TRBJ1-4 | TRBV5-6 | CASSLALTATNEKLFF | TGTGCCAGCAGCTTGGCCCTGACAGCAACTAATGAAAAACTGTTTTTT
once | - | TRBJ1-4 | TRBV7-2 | CASSLEDRGLFF | TGTGCCAGCAGCTTAGAAGATCGAGGACTGTTTTTT
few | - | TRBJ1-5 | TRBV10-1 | CASSDLTEPQHF | TGCGCCAGCAGTGATTTAACAGAGCCCCAGCATTTT
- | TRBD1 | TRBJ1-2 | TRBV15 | CATSRDQDRDYGYTF | TGTGCCACCAGCAGAGATCAGGACAGGGACTATGGCTACACCTTC
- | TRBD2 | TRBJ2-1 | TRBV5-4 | CASSLATSANNEQFF | TGTGCCAGCAGCTTGGCCACTAGCGCGAACAATGAGCAGTTCTTC
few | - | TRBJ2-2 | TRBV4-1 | CASSRGEGGGELFF | TGCGCCAGCAGCCGTGGAGAGGGTGGCGGGGAGCTGTTTTTT
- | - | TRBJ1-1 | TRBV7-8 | CASSLDPQGRDTEAFF | TGTGCCAGCAGCTTAGACCCTCAAGGGAGGGACACTGAAGCTTTCTTT
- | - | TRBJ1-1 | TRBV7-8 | CASSLTGYTEAFF | TGTGCCAGCAGTCTAACGGGCTACACTGAAGCTTTCTTT
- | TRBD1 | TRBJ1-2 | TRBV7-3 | CASSLGQGLGYTF | TGTGCCAGCAGCCTCGGACAGGGTCTAGGCTACACCTTC
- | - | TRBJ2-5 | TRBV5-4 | CASSLEMYQETQYF | TGCGCCAGCAGCCTAGAGATGTACCAAGAGACCCAGTACTTC
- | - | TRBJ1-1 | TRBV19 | CASSMLARGPENTEAFF | TGTGCCAGTAGTATGTTGGCAAGGGGACCGGAGAACACTGAAGCTTTCTTT
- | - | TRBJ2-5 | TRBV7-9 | CASSLGPETQYF | TGTGCCAGCAGCTTGGGTCCCGAGACCCAGTACTTC
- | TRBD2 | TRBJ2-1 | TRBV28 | CASSLLTGAGVEQFF | TGTGCCAGCAGTTTATTGACCGGGGCGGGGGTTGAGCAGTTCTTC
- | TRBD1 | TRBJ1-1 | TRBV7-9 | CASSLAPRQGSTEAFF | TGTGCCAGCAGCTTAGCCCCCCGACAGGGGAGCACTGAAGCTTTCTTT